Each of the 17 T cell receptor beta chains below was sequenced from the same sample in a study of T cells in Graves' hyperthyroidism and ophthalmopathy. Researchers amplified the TCR beta CDR3 regions from RNA transcripts. The study used the HTBI primer set for a first-round RT-PCR of the TCR CDR3. TCRdb ran MiXCR on the multiplex PCR reads and lists one entry per CDR3 protein. The sample lists some 800,000 distinct CDR3 sequences; roughly 40% were seen once. Sequenced sample: blood. These receptors all stem from a man younger than 30 with Graves' hyperthyroidism.

This clonotype came up a few times. The genes are TRBV5-1 and TRBJ1-1, with D unclear. This CDR3 spans 15 amino acids. Deletions cut 3 bases from V and 1 base from J, with 13 bases between. The germline gives CDR1 SGHRS, CDR2 YFSETQ. Written as DNA, the CDR3 is TGCGCCAGCAGCTGGACCATTGTCACGAACACTGAAGCTTTCTTT. Amino acid sequence: CASSWTIVTNTEAFF.

CDR3 nucleotides: TGTGCCAGCAGCTTAGAATGGGGGGCGGTCACCATATATTTT. This codes for CASSLEWGAVTIYF. The rearrangement uses TRBV7-6 and TRBJ1-3; weak D call: TRBD1 (6 bases). Trimming took 1 base from V and 9 from J, leaving 13 bases between them. The CDR3 extends over 14 amino acids. Germline CDR1 SGHVS, CDR2 FNYEAQ. Using reference TRBV7-6 and TRBJ1-3 for the parts outside the CDR3, the full variable domain is GAGVSQSPRYKVTKRGQDVALRCDPISGHVSLYWYRQALGQGPEFLTYFNYEAQQDKSGLPNDRFSAERPEGSISTLTIQRTEQRDSAMYRCASSLEWGAVTIYFGEGSWLTVV.

The V gene is TRBV11-2, the J gene TRBJ2-7; D remains unclear. Germline CDR1 and CDR2: SGHAT and FQNNGV. CDR3 length: 12 residues. V was cut by 5 bases and J by 3 bases, with 8 bases left in between. The CDR3 bases are TGTGCCAGCAGCCAAAGGTTCTACGAGCAGTACTTC. Translating it yields CASSQRFYEQYF.

This chain uses TRBV7-9 with TRBJ1-5; 7 bases agree with TRBD1. The V gene end was trimmed by 6 bases and the J gene end by 0 bases; junction bases not matched to a gene: 8. Per germline, CDR1 SEHNR and CDR2 FQNEAQ (reference sequence). CDR3 length: 16 residues. DNA for the CDR3: TGTGCCAGCAGTGCCAGGGGGGGGACTAGCAATCAGCCCCAGCATTTT. It is translated as CASSARGGTSNQPQHF.

Note on this clonotype: A read error may account for a junction end that differs from germline. The chain has TRBV24-1 and TRBJ2-2; D unresolved. The CDR3 consists of 14 residues. Germline V gives CDR1 KGHDR, CDR2 SFDVKD. The CDR3 nucleotides are TGTGCCAGCAGTCGGACGACCTACACCGGGGAGCTGTTTTTT. Residues: CASSRTTYTGELFF.

In the case of this clonotype: This may stem from a read error, because a much larger clone lies one nucleotide away. This is likely a read error, given that the CDR3 carries no conserved phenylalanine or tryptophan at its end. The chain employs TRBV5-1 and TRBJ1-1, with 7 bases lining up with TRBD1. The CDR3 covers 14 residues. Germline trimming cut 4 bases from V and 4 bases from J; bases unmatched to any gene: 7. CDR1 is SGHRS and CDR2 is YFSETQ in the germline V gene. The CDR3 sequence is CASSITGVSTEAFS. CDR3 DNA: TGCGCCAGCAGCATCACAGGGGTGAGCACTGAAGCTTTCTCT.

This clonotype was seen ten or more times. The V call is TRBV19, the J call TRBJ1-1, with D perhaps TRBD1 (5 bases). The V gene lost 8 bases and the J gene lost 7 bases, with 11 bases spanning the gap. The germline CDR1 and CDR2 sequences are LNHDA and SQIVND (reference sequence). The CDR3 runs to 11 residues. The CDR3 bases are TGTGCCAGTCGGACGGGGGTTGAAGCTTTCTTT. Protein product: CASRTGVEAFF.

This clonotype was seen repeatedly, ten times or more. The rearrangement links TRBV24-1 to TRBJ1-4; D is unresolved. Trimming cost V 3 bases and J 6 bases, with 16 bases left between them. CDR3 length equals 16 residues. CDR1 and CDR2 from the germline V gene are KGHDR and SFDVKD. The CDR3 nucleotides read TGTGCCACCAGTGATAGCCGCCCGGGAGTGTATGAAAAACTGTTTTTT. Protein product: CATSDSRPGVYEKLFF.

The chain employs TRBV4-2 and TRBJ1-3; no definite D call. The CDR3 has 16 amino acids. Germline assignment: CDR1 LGHNA and CDR2 YNFKEQ. Trimming took 0 bases from V and 3 from J, leaving 12 bases between them. CDR3 sequence (DNA): TGTGCCAGCAGCCAAGATTTTAGAGGGATTGGAAACACCATATATTTT. Its translation: CASSQDFRGIGNTIYF.

The chain carries TRBV29-1 and TRBJ1-1, with D perhaps matching TRBD1 (6 bases). Per the germline V gene, CDR1 is SQVTM and CDR2 is ANQGSEA. The CDR3 runs to 12 residues. V was cut by 5 bases and J by 9 bases, with 16 bases left in between. The CDR3 protein is CSVSTTGEKAFF. In nucleotides, the CDR3 is TGCAGCGTTTCCACGACAGGAGAGAAAGCTTTCTTT.

This clonotype was detected many times. The rearrangement joins TRBV2 to TRBJ1-5, with 8 nucleotides matching TRBD1. The ends lost 6 bases at V and 2 bases at J; junction bases unmatched: 6. The CDR3 covers 15 residues. Germline V lookup: CDR1 SNHLY, CDR2 FYNNEI. CDR3 region: CASRRQGPGNQPQHF. CDR3 in DNA: TGTGCCAGCAGACGACAGGGGCCGGGCAATCAGCCCCAGCATTTT. Based on the CDR3 plus reference TRBV2 and TRBJ1-5, the full variable domain is EPEVTQTPSHQVTQMGQEVILRCVPISNHLYFYWYRQILGQKVEFLVSFYNNEISEKSEIFDDQFSVERPDGSNFTLKIRSTKLEDSAMYFCASRRQGPGNQPQHFGDGTRLSIL.

This clonotype occurred a few times. This chain connects TRBV11-2 to TRBJ2-5; D may be TRBD1 (5 bases). Germline V gene sequence: CDR1 SGHAT, CDR2 FQNNGV. Between the trimmed V and J ends, which lost 3 bases and 1 base, there was a span of 15 bases. The CDR3 totals 16 residues. The CDR3, as DNA: TGTGCCAGCAGCTTCGCGCAGGGAAGGGGCCAAGAGACCCAGTACTTC. It is translated as CASSFAQGRGQETQYF.

This clonotype occurred a few times. V is TRBV19 and J is TRBJ2-7, with 9 bases matching TRBD1. Per germline, CDR1 LNHDA and CDR2 SQIVND (reference sequence). The V and J ends lost 7 bases and 1 base, in that order; junction bases with no gene match: 5. CDR3 size: 14 residues. CDR3 coding DNA: TGTGCCAGTAAGGACAGGGGAAATTCCTACGAGCAGTACTTC. It translates to CASKDRGNSYEQYF.

This clonotype was seen just once. V is TRBV12-3 or TRBV12-4 and J is TRBJ2-5; no clear D. V lost 6 bases to trimming and J lost 5 bases, with 13 bases between them. The CDR3 is 13 residues long. The DNA for the CDR3 is TGTGCCAGCAGGAGGTCGTCCTACGAGACCCAGTACTTC. It codes for CASRRSSYETQYF.

The J gene is TRBJ2-5, the V gene TRBV9; D is perhaps TRBD2 (5 bases). The CDR3 has 15 amino acids. Trimming took 4 bases from V and 1 from J, leaving 14 bases between them. Germline CDR1 and CDR2: SGDLS and YYNGEE. CDR3 nucleotides: TGTGCCAGCAGCCGACTTGACTACTCCCAAGAGACCCAGTACTTC. This codes for CASSRLDYSQETQYF. Based on the CDR3 plus reference TRBV9 and TRBJ2-5, the full variable domain is DSGVTQTPKHLITATGQRVTLRCSPRSGDLSVYWYQQSLDQGLQFLIQYYNGEERAKGNILERFSAQQFPDLHSELNLSSLELGDSALYFCASSRLDYSQETQYFGPGTRLLVL.

V usage is TRBV19 and J usage is TRBJ2-7, with a possible D match to TRBD1 (5 bases). The CDR3 is 15 residues long. Germline CDR1 and CDR2: LNHDA and SQIVND (reference sequence). V lost 1 base and J 5 bases, leaving 15 bases between the germline ends. The CDR3 spells CASSIGQTSRDEQYF. In nucleotides, the CDR3 is TGTGCCAGTAGTATAGGACAGACCAGCCGGGACGAGCAGTACTTC.

With regard to this clonotype: One junction end disagrees with the germline gene, perhaps due to a read error. V gene TRBV7-2 combines with J gene TRBJ1-3; 7 bases are shared with TRBD1. Looked up from germline, CDR1 is SGHTA and CDR2 is FQGNSA. The CDR3 runs to 14 residues. The CDR3 is CASSKTGRGSTIYF. The DNA for the CDR3 is TGTGCCAGCAGTAAGACAGGGCGTGGAAGCACCATATATTTT.